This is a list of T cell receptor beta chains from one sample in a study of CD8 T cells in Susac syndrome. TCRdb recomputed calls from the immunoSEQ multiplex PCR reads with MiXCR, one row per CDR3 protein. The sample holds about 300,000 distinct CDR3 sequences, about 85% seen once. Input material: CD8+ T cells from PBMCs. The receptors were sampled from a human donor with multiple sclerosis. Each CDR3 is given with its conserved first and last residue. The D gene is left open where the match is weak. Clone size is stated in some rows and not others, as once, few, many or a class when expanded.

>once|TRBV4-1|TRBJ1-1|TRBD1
TGCGCCAGCAGCCAAGATCCGGGACAGGGGCCGAACACTGAAGCTTTCTTT
CASSQDPGQGPNTEAFF
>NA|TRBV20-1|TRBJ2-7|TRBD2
TGCAGTGCTAGGCCGGGACTAGCGAACTCCTACGAGCAGTACTTC
CSARPGLANSYEQYF
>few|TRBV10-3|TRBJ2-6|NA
TGTGCCATCAGTGAGTCGGGTGGGGGGACTGGGGCCAACGTCCTGACTTTC
CAISESGGGTGANVLTF
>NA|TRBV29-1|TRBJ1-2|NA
TGCAGCATTCGCGAGTCCCCGAGTCCCAGGTCCAACTATGGCTACACCTTC
CSIRESPSPRSNYGYTF
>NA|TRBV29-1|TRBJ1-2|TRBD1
TGCAGCGCTTCCGGGACAGGGGTTGAGAGTAAGGGCTACACCTTC
CSASGTGVESKGYTF
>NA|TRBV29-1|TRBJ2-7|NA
TGCAGCGTTGGGTGGGACCCCAGCTACGAGCAGTACTTC
CSVGWDPSYEQYF
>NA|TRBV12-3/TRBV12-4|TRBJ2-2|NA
TGTGCCAGCAGCCCGACAGGAGCGGGACGGACCGGGGAGCTGTTTTTT
CASSPTGAGRTGELFF
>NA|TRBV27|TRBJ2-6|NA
TGTGCCAGCAGTTTATCTCTAGAGGGCCAGGGGTTCTCTGGGGCCAACGTCCTGACTTTC
CASSLSLEGQGFSGANVLTF
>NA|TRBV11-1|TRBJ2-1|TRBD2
TGTGCCAGCAGGGGATCTAGCGGTGCCTACAATGAGCAGTTCTTC
CASRGSSGAYNEQFF
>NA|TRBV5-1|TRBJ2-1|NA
TGCGCCAGCAGCTTCGGCAGGGGTGGCAATGAGCAGTTCTTC
CASSFGRGGNEQFF
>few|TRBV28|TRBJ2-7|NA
TGTGCCAGCAGTGACGGGACCGACGTTGACCCCTACGAGCAGTACTTC
CASSDGTDVDPYEQYF
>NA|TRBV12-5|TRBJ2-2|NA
TGTGCTAGTGGTCTGAGGGACGGGGGGAACACCGGGGAGCTGTTTTTT
CASGLRDGGNTGELFF
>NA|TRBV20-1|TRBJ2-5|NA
TGCAGTGCTAGTCGTGTCAGGGAACGCGTACGACAAGAGACCCAGTACTTC
CSASRVRERVRQETQYF
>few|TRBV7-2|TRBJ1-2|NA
TGTGCCAGCACCGAACCTTACGGGGGGGCTTGGGGCTACACCTTC
CASTEPYGGAWGYTF
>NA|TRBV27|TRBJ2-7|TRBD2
TGTGCCAGCAGTATCCTAGCGGGAGGTTCCGTCCACGAGCAGTACTTC
CASSILAGGSVHEQYF
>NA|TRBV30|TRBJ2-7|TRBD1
TGTGCCTGGAGTGGGAGGGACAGGTCAACCTACGAGCAGTACTTC
CAWSGRDRSTYEQYF
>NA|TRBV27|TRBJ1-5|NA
TGTGCCAGCAGTCCGGGACTATATCAGCCCCAGCATTTT
CASSPGLYQPQHF
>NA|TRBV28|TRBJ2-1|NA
TGTGCCAGCAGTTTTCTGGTCCCGGGTAGCGGGCAGTTCTTC
CASSFLVPGSGQFF
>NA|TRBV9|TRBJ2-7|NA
TGTGCCAGCAGCGGCCAGGGGGGACCCTATCAGCAGTACTTC
CASSGQGGPYQQYF
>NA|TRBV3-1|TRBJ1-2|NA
TGTGCCAGCAGCCTAGGGGGGGCCAGTGGCTACACCTTC
CASSLGGASGYTF
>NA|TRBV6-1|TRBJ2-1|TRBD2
TGTGCCAGCAGTAGAACTAGCGGGAGTTCGACACATGAGCAGTTCTTC
CASSRTSGSSTHEQFF
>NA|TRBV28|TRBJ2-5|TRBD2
TGTGCCAGCAGTTTAAATCCAGAGGGAGTGGGGGGGGCCCAGTACTTC
CASSLNPEGVGGAQYF
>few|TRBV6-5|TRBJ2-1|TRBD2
TGTGCCAGCAGTTACTCTGCGACTAGCGGGAGGGCCGGTGAGCAGTTCTTC
CASSYSATSGRAGEQFF
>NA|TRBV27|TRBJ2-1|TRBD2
TGTGCCAGCAGTTTTGGCCCGGGAGGGTACCACAATGAGCAGTTCTTC
CASSFGPGGYHNEQFF
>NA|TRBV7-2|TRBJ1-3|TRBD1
TGTGCCAGCAGCCCAGGGGGAGGCTCTGGAAACACCATATATTTT
CASSPGGGSGNTIYF
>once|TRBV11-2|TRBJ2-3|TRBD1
TGTGCCAGCAGCTTAGCCCGGACAGGAGATACGCAGTATTTT
CASSLARTGDTQYF
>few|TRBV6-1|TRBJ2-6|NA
TGTGCCAGCAGTGAAGACCAGTCTGGGGCCAACGTCCTGACTTTC
CASSEDQSGANVLTF
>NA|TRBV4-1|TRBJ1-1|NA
TGCGCCAGCAGCCAAGTTTTCGGGGGAGGGACTGAAGCTTTCTTT
CASSQVFGGGTEAFF
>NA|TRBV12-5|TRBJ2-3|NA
TGTGCTAGTGGTTTAAGGCTTTCCACAGATACGCAGTATTTT
CASGLRLSTDTQYF
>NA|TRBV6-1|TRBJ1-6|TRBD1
TGTGCCAGCAGTGAAGAAACTCGGACAGGGGGACATTCACCCCTCCACTTT
CASSEETRTGGHSPLHF
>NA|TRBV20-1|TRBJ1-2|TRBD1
TGCAGTGCCCCAATAAGACAGGGCGGCTTCTATGGCTACACCTTC
CSAPIRQGGFYGYTF
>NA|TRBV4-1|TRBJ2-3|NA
TGCGCCAGCCATCCCGGAAGCACAGATACGCAGTATTTT
CASHPGSTDTQYF
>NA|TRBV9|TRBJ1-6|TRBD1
TGTGCCAGCAGCCCCCGGACAGGACCGAATTGGGCCCTCCACTTT
CASSPRTGPNWALHF
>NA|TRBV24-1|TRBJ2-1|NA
TGTGCCACCAGCCCCGACGGAAATGAGCAGTTCTTC
CATSPDGNEQFF
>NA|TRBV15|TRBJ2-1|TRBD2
TGTGCCACCAGCAGGGGACTAGCGGGAAATGAGCAGTTCTTC
CATSRGLAGNEQFF
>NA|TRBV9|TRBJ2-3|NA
TGTGCCAGCAGCGTAACCGGCGGGGGCGGGAGCACAGATACGCAGTATTTT
CASSVTGGGGSTDTQYF
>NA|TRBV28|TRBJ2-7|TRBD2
TGTGCCAGCAGTTCCCGGGACTACCGGACCTACGAGCAGTACTTC
CASSSRDYRTYEQYF
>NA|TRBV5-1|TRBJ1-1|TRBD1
TGCGCCAGCAGCTTGGGGGACAGGGACGTCAAACGCAGCACTGAAGCTTTCTTT
CASSLGDRDVKRSTEAFF
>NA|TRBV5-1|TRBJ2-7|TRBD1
TGCGCCAGCAGCCACAGGACAGGGCTCGACGAGCAGTACTTC
CASSHRTGLDEQYF
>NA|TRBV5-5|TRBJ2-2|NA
TGTGCCAGCAGCCAAACAGGGTCCGGGGAGCTGTTTTTT
CASSQTGSGELFF
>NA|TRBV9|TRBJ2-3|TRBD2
TGTGCCAGCAGCATGGGACTAGCGGGTAGCACAGATACGCAGTATTTT
CASSMGLAGSTDTQYF
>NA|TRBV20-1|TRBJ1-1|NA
TGCAGTGCTAGGGACGGGGCCCACACTGAAGCTTTCTTT
CSARDGAHTEAFF
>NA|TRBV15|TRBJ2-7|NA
TGTGCCACCAGCAGAGTAAGGGGTGTACCCTACGAGCAGTACTTC
CATSRVRGVPYEQYF
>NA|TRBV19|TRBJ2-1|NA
TGTGCCAGTACCGGGGACGACGACAATGAGCAGTTCTTC
CASTGDDDNEQFF
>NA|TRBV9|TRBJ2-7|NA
TGTGCCAGCAGCGTAGGTAGGCTTCGGGATTACGAGCAGTACTTC
CASSVGRLRDYEQYF
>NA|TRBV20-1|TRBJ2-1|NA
TGCAGTCCCTCGGCAGGGAGATACTACAATGAGCAGTTCTTC
CSPSAGRYYNEQFF
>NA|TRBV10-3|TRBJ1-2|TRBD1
TGTGCCATCAGTGAAGGGGGCACCGGTCGTCTCTACACCTTC
CAISEGGTGRLYTF
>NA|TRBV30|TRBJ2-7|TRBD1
TGTGCCTGGAGTGGGGGACAGCACTACGAGCAGTACTTC
CAWSGGQHYEQYF
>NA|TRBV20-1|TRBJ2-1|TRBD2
TGCAGTGCTAGGAAGGGCGGGAGCTCCTACAATGAGCAGTTCTTC
CSARKGGSSYNEQFF
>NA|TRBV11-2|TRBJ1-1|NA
TGTGCCAGCAGAATCAACCGAGGGCAGGTGAACACTGAAGTTTTCTTT
CASRINRGQVNTEVFF
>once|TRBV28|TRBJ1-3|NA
TGTGCCAGCAGTTTATTGGGTGGAAACACCATATATTTT
CASSLLGGNTIYF
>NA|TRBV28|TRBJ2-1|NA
TGTGCCAGCAGGAGTTTGAATGAGCAGTTCTTC
CASRSLNEQFF
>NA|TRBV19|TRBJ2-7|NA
TGTGCCAGTAGTGCCAGAAAAGGGATCGGCGCCTACGAGCAGTACTTC
CASSARKGIGAYEQYF
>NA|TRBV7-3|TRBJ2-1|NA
TGTGCCAGCAGTCCTTGGGCAGGAGGGAATGAGCAGTTCTTC
CASSPWAGGNEQFF